This record covers a single T cell receptor beta chain. Unmatched junction bases numbered 14, after V lost 1 base and J lost 4 bases. The germline V gene has CDR1 LGHNA and CDR2 YSLEER. This CDR3 has 19 residues. Profiling relied on immunoSEQ multiplex PCR, and the TCRdb table lists in-frame clones only, not all of them. The profile shows around 120,000 clones, roughly 87% of them singletons. The data belong to a study of control samples from healthy donors and cancer patients. The rearrangement uses TRBV4-3 and TRBJ1-2, with 11 bases aligning to TRBD1. The sequence was obtained from a man aged 40-49 years in good health. The sequenced material came from blood. Written as DNA, the CDR3 is TGCGCCAGCAGCCAAGGACGCAGGACAGGGGGCATGCGAGGCTATGGCTACACCTTC. Amino acids: CASSQGRRTGGMRGYGYTF.